This TCR beta chain is from a study of naive and memory T cell subsets. This CDR3 region has 15 residues. Trimming removed 4 bases from V and 3 bases from J, with 12 bases in between. Germline V lookup: CDR1 ENHRY, CDR2 SYGVKD. This clonotype showed up just a few times. Two oligonucleotides, mixed equimolar, formed the beta constant-region primer covering TRBC1 and TRBC2. TCRdb re-derived calls from the UMI-ligation and nested PCR reads in MiXCR, one entry per CDR3 protein. The repertoire consists of about 80,000 distinct CDR3 sequences, with about an eighth occurring once and the leading ten covering approximately 0.93%.

This chain links TRBV10-3 with TRBJ2-2; possible D gene TRBD1, 6 bases. The sequence derives from a human donor in good health. The sample was central memory CD4+ T cells from blood. CDR3 nucleotides: TGTGCCATCAGTGGACGGACAGAGTACACCGGGGAGCTGTTTTTT. Translating it yields CAISGRTEYTGELFF.